This TCR beta chain was observed in a study of cytomegalovirus exposure and HLA in healthy donors. Study-wide results and limits: Relative to the roughly 690-donor mean, N-insertions were reportedly fewer in an Asian-associated ancestry cluster in a later analysis.

Sampled while nominally healthy, donors likely had unrecorded immune exposures. The PCR was carried out with 60 Vbeta primers and 13 Jbeta primers. TCRdb's copy holds only in-frame clones and misses some; the assay was immunoSEQ multiplex PCR. This table holds under 95,000 clones, over 60% found once. This CDR3 has 15 residues. CDR1 and CDR2 (germline): LGHNT, FRNRAP. Trimming cost V 4 bases and J 2 bases, with 14 bases left between them. Concerning this clone itself: No antigen is known for it.

V gene TRBV12-5 combines with J gene TRBJ1-2; D may be TRBD1 (5 bases). The TCR was taken from a male donor in good health and CMV-seronegative. Input material: PBMCs. CDR3 sequence reads: CASGSPGLRNYGYTF. The CDR3 DNA is TGTGCTAGTGGTTCGCCGGGACTCCGAAACTATGGCTACACCTTC.